Detailed here is one T cell receptor beta chain. Germline CDR1 is SGHAT and CDR2 is FQNNGV. V gave up 5 bases and J gave up 0 bases; unmatched junction bases: 18. The CDR3 covers 19 residues. The method was immunoSEQ multiplex PCR; TCRdb's version includes in-frame clones alone and lacks a portion of them. In the table there are approximately 290,000 clones, roughly 84% of which are singletons. This record comes from a study of blood T cell repertoires in COVID-19. The V and J genes are TRBV11-2 and TRBJ2-7; 8 nucleotides match TRBD1. Sequencing input: peripheral blood. The origin of this receptor is a person aged 70 to 85 with COVID-19, enrolled during active disease. DNA of the CDR3: TGTGCCAGCAGCCCGTACCGGGACAGGAACCACTTGTACTCCTACGAGCAGTACTTC. Translating it yields CASSPYRDRNHLYSYEQYF.